This entry lists 20 T cell receptor beta chains sequenced from one sample in a study of cytomegalovirus exposure and HLA in healthy donors. The PCR made use of 60 Vbeta and 13 Jbeta primers. Assay used: immunoSEQ multiplex PCR; TCRdb lists only in-frame clones, some missing. The sample consists of 130,000 or so clones, roughly 73% of them appearing once. Sequencing was done on a sample of PBMCs. Every receptor here comes from a middle-aged man in good health and CMV-seronegative.

V and J are TRBV5-1 and TRBJ1-1; the D gene is possibly TRBD1 (5 bases). Looked up from germline, CDR1 is SGHRS and CDR2 is YFSETQ. V lost 0 bases to trimming and J lost 7 bases, with 19 bases between them. The CDR3 totals 16 residues. CDR3 residues: CASSLGIRGETSEAFF. The DNA for the CDR3 is TGCGCCAGCAGCTTGGGGATCCGGGGGGAGACTAGTGAAGCTTTCTTT.

This sequence joins TRBV5-4 and TRBJ1-2; no clear D gene. V was clipped by 7 bases and J by 0 bases, with 7 bases between them. CDR3 length: 12 residues. Germline values: CDR1 SGHNT, CDR2 YYREEE (reference sequence). The DNA of the CDR3 is TGTGCCAGCCGGGAGACTAACTATGGCTACACCTTC. Translation gives CASRETNYGYTF.

The rearrangement links TRBV18 to TRBJ1-1, with D hard to call. The CDR3 contains 13 residues. V was cut by 3 bases and J by 4 bases, with 9 bases left in between. Germline assignment: CDR1 KGHSH and CDR2 LQKENI. In nucleotides, the CDR3 is TGTGCCAGCTCACCCTCGAGGGTCACTGAAGCTTTCTTT. Protein: CASSPSRVTEAFF.

This clone occurred a few times. The chain recombines TRBV6-1 with TRBJ1-1, with a weak D call TRBD1 (5 bases). The length of the CDR3 is 11 residues. Trimming took 10 bases from V and 3 from J, leaving 9 bases between them. Germline values: CDR1 MNHNS, CDR2 SASEGT. CDR3 bases: TGTGCCACCACCAGGGACACTGAAGCTTTCTTT. Translation gives CATTRDTEAFF.

This chain links TRBV5-1 with TRBJ2-7; no definite D call. Trimming took off 1 base at V and 2 bases at J, with 10 bases between the two ends. CDR1 is SGHRS, CDR2 YFSETQ, per germline. The CDR3 has 14 amino acids. CDR3 protein: CASSLSGGAYEQYF. The CDR3 DNA reads as TGCGCCAGCAGCTTGAGTGGCGGTGCCTACGAGCAGTACTTC.

This chain joins TRBV2 and TRBJ2-1; 8 bases match TRBD2. This CDR3 spans 13 amino acids. Germline-derived CDR1 and CDR2 are SNHLY and FYNNEI. The CDR3 sequence is CGTRRGAYNEQFF. CDR3 DNA sequence: TGTGGCACCCGGCGGGGGGCGTACAATGAGCAGTTCTTC.

This clone was seen only a few times. The chain couples TRBV7-3 to TRBJ1-2, with 8 bases fitting TRBD1. The germline V gene has CDR1 SGHTA and CDR2 FQGTGA. The V segment lost 5 bases and the J segment 2 bases; nucleotides outside the gene matches: 4. This CDR3 comprises 14 residues. The CDR3 region is CASSPGQDNYGYTF. The CDR3 DNA reads TGTGCCAGCAGCCCGGGACAGGACAACTATGGCTACACCTTC.

The chain joins TRBV19 to TRBJ1-2; no definite D call. Germline CDR1 reads LNHDA; CDR2 reads SQIVND (reference sequence). The V end lost 5 bases, the J end lost 8 bases, and 21 bases lay between the germline ends. The CDR3 spans 15 residues. CDR3 region: CASSLQIPGTSGYTF. Here the CDR3 DNA reads TGTGCCAGTAGTTTACAGATCCCGGGAACATCAGGCTACACCTTC.

The V call is TRBV10-1, the J call TRBJ1-1; D unresolved. The CDR3 has 14 residues. In germline, CDR1 is WNHNN, CDR2 SYGVQD (reference sequence). Trimming left V 0 bases short and J 1 base short, with 6 bases between. The chain's CDR3 is CASSESGTNTEAFF. In DNA, the CDR3 is TGCGCCAGCAGTGAGTCGGGCACGAACACTGAAGCTTTCTTT.

The chain's CDR3 is CASSESPRPNTEAFF. In DNA form, the CDR3 reads TGCGCCAGCAGCGAAAGCCCCAGGCCGAACACTGAAGCTTTCTTT. This chain uses TRBV5-1 with TRBJ1-1, with D hard to call. The germline V gene encodes CDR1 SGHRS and CDR2 YFSETQ. Trimming took off 4 bases at V and 1 base at J, with 14 bases between the two ends. CDR3 length: 15 residues.

The chain couples TRBV7-2 to TRBJ2-7; 7 bases map to TRBD2. V was pared by 0 bases and J by 6 bases, with 8 bases of the junction left unmatched. CDR1 is SGHTA and CDR2 is FQGNSA in the germline V gene. The CDR3 totals 15 residues. For the CDR3, the DNA is TGTGCCAGCAGCTTAGCGCATGGGGGGGAGTCCGAGCAGTACTTC. Protein: CASSLAHGGESEQYF.

The chain carries TRBV5-4 and TRBJ1-1; possible D gene TRBD1, 6 bases. The CDR3 runs 20 residues. Germline V lookup: CDR1 SGHNT, CDR2 YYREEE (reference sequence). Trimming shortened V by 3 bases and J by 1 base, and 28 bases separated the two germline ends. The CDR3 loop reads CASSWGGRDYRAGGNTEAFF. Written as DNA, the CDR3 is TGTGCCAGCAGCTGGGGGGGTCGGGACTACAGGGCGGGGGGGAACACTGAAGCTTTCTTT.

DNA for the CDR3: TGTGCCAGCAGCGTCCCGGGACAATCCTACGAGCAGTACTTC. Protein: CASSVPGQSYEQYF. The chain links TRBV6-5 to TRBJ2-7, with TRBD1 as a possible D gene (6 bases). Germline assignment: CDR1 MNHEY and CDR2 SVGAGI. The CDR3 has 14 residues. The V gene lost 6 bases and the J gene lost 1 base, with 13 bases spanning the gap.

V is TRBV5-1 and J is TRBJ2-3; no firm D call. The germline V gene has CDR1 SGHRS and CDR2 YFSETQ. Trimming left V 0 bases short and J 0 bases short, with 14 bases between. This CDR3 spans 17 amino acids. The CDR3 bases are TGCGCCAGCAGCTTGGGGGTGGGCAGTTTGAGCACAGATACGCAGTATTTT. It codes for CASSLGVGSLSTDTQYF.

This clone was observed once. The chain is built from TRBV19 and TRBJ1-5; D gene ambiguous. Per germline, CDR1 LNHDA and CDR2 SQIVND (reference sequence). The CDR3 is made up of 15 amino acids. Trimming cost V 2 bases and J 0 bases, with 8 bases left between them. CDR3 nucleotide sequence: TGTGCCAGTAGTATATCAGGTTATAGCAATCAGCCCCAGCATTTT. It specifies CASSISGYSNQPQHF.

This chain uses TRBV5-1 with TRBJ2-5, with 11 bases identical to TRBD2. Germline CDR1 and CDR2: SGHRS and YFSETQ. V shed 3 bases, J shed 2 bases, and the junction held 9 bases outside the gene matches. The CDR3 consists of 17 residues. The chain's CDR3 is CASSSIPSGGWQETQYF. CDR3 bases: TGCGCCAGCAGCTCCATCCCTAGCGGGGGGTGGCAAGAGACCCAGTACTTC.

This clone occurred a few times. The rearrangement links TRBV13 to TRBJ1-1; D is perhaps TRBD1 (5 bases). CDR3 length equals 15 residues. Trimming took 5 bases from V and 1 from J, leaving 14 bases between them. Germline V gene lookup returns CDR1 PRHDT and CDR2 FYEKMQ (reference sequence). Written as DNA, the CDR3 is TGTGCCAGCAGCCCTCAGGGAAGGGAGAACACTGAAGCTTTCTTT. Its translation: CASSPQGRENTEAFF.

V usage is TRBV5-4 and J usage is TRBJ1-3, with 9 bases matching TRBD1. Trimming took 3 bases from V and 2 from J; bases not matched to a gene: 3. Germline-derived CDR1 and CDR2 are SGHNT and YYREEE (reference sequence). CDR3 size: 15 residues. CDR3 protein: CASSSNRGPGNTIYF. The CDR3 region has the DNA TGTGCCAGCAGCTCAAACAGGGGGCCTGGAAACACCATATATTTT. The full variable domain, completed using reference TRBV5-4 and TRBJ1-3, is ETGVTQSPTHLIKTRGQQVTLRCSSQSGHNTVSWYQQALGQGPQFIFQYYREEENGRGNFPPRFSGLQFPNYSSELNVNALELDDSALYLCASSSNRGPGNTIYFGEGSWLTVV.

The rearrangement uses TRBV5-1 and TRBJ2-5, with 8 bases identical to TRBD1. Germline CDR1 is SGHRS and CDR2 is YFSETQ. The ends lost 2 bases at V and 2 bases at J; junction bases unmatched: 5. The CDR3 runs to 15 residues. DNA of the CDR3: TGCGCCAGCAGCTTCCGACAGGGGCTTCAAGAGACCCAGTACTTC. Amino acids: CASSFRQGLQETQYF.

This chain uses TRBV5-4 with TRBJ2-3; TRBD2 might be the D (5 bases). Germline loops: CDR1 SGHNT, CDR2 YYREEE (reference sequence). There are 14 residues in the CDR3. Trimming cost V 4 bases and J 0 bases, with 9 bases left between them. The CDR3 nucleotides read TGTGCCAGCAGCGGAGGAACTAGCACAGATACGCAGTATTTT. The encoded protein is CASSGGTSTDTQYF.